The 9 T cell receptor beta chains reported below all come from one sample, sequenced in a study of naive and memory T cell subsets. The library had UMIs added by 3' ligation of an oligonucleotide to TCR cDNA. Four PCR rounds used nested alpha and beta constant region primers plus the SP2 primer. MiXCR, run by TCRdb on the 5' RACE reads, gives a single entry per CDR3 protein. The data contain about 62,000 distinct CDR3 sequences, less than 10% of them singletons. The receptors derive from a female donor in good health.

This clonotype has only a few counts. The chain uses TRBV11-2 and TRBJ2-1; 7 bases are a match to TRBD2. Germline V gives CDR1 SGHAT, CDR2 FQNNGV. The junction had 10 bases not matched to a gene; V was cut back by 5 bases and J by 3 bases. This CDR3 has 16 amino acids. CDR3 in DNA: TGTGCCAGCAGCCCGGCGGCTAGCGGCTACTACAATGAGCAGTTCTTC. This encodes CASSPAASGYYNEQFF.

This clonotype was recorded a few times. This rearrangement joins TRBV12-3 or TRBV12-4 to TRBJ1-1; no reliable D call. The CDR3 length is 12 residues. The V end was cut by 3 bases, the J end by 6 bases, with 8 bases between. The CDR3 sequence is CASSLFAAEAFF. The CDR3 DNA is TGTGCCAGCAGTTTGTTTGCAGCTGAAGCTTTCTTT.

In its sample, this clonotype was seen many times. V gene TRBV27 combines with J gene TRBJ1-1; D uncertain. The CDR3 is 14 amino acids. V shed 5 bases and J shed 1 base, with 11 bases lying between them. The germline gives CDR1 MNHEY, CDR2 SMNVEV (reference sequence). CDR3: CASSGQGPNTEAFF. CDR3 DNA: TGTGCCAGCAGTGGGCAAGGGCCGAACACTGAAGCTTTCTTT.

This sequence joins TRBV27 and TRBJ2-5, with D unclear. Germline loops: CDR1 MNHEY, CDR2 SMNVEV (reference sequence). The CDR3 runs 15 residues. Trimming shortened V by 1 base and J by 5 bases, and 14 bases separated the two germline ends. The CDR3 here is CASSLLSWQAETQYF. CDR3 nucleotides: TGTGCCAGCAGTTTATTATCATGGCAGGCGGAGACCCAGTACTTC.

This clonotype has just a few counts. The chain recombines TRBV2 with TRBJ2-7; TRBD1 agrees at 7 bases. CDR1 and CDR2 (germline): SNHLY, FYNNEI. V trimming: 6 bases; J trimming: 3 bases; junction bases outside the gene matches: 5. The CDR3 has 13 residues. CDR3 sequence: CASRWDRNYEQYF. The CDR3 DNA follows: TGTGCCAGCAGGTGGGACAGAAACTACGAGCAGTACTTC.

This clonotype was seen many times. V and J are TRBV12-3 or TRBV12-4 and TRBJ2-3; D ambiguous. The length of the CDR3 is 15 residues. Trimming stripped 6 bases from V and 1 base from J, with 14 bases between. CDR3 sequence: CASSPGVRGTDTQYF. Here the CDR3 DNA reads TGTGCCAGCAGCCCGGGCGTTCGAGGCACAGATACGCAGTATTTT.

This clonotype was seen repeatedly, ten times or more. V is TRBV29-1 and J is TRBJ1-2; a possible D gene is TRBD1 (5 bases). CDR1 is SQVTM, CDR2 ANQGSEA, per germline. This CDR3 is built from 12 residues. With 6 bases removed from V and 2 bases from J, the gap between germline ends came to 10 bases. CDR3 sequence reads: CSVGGGNYGYTF. CDR3 nucleotides: TGCAGCGTGGGGGGGGGGAACTATGGCTACACCTTC.

The chain has TRBV19 and TRBJ1-4, with TRBD1 matching 7 bases. V lost 4 bases, J lost 0 bases, and 5 bases stayed unmatched. Germline V lookup: CDR1 LNHDA, CDR2 SQIVND (reference sequence). The CDR3 consists of 16 residues. The CDR3 protein is CASSTSGTATNEKLFF. In nucleotides, the CDR3 is TGTGCCAGTAGTACTTCCGGGACAGCAACTAATGAAAAACTGTTTTTT.

This clonotype was picked up many times. This chain uses TRBV27 with TRBJ2-1; D gene ambiguous. Trimming pared 2 bases from V and 4 bases from J, leaving 12 bases between. This CDR3 has 15 amino acids. CDR1 is MNHEY, CDR2 SMNVEV, per germline (reference sequence). The CDR3: CASSLGLAGYNEQFF. CDR3 coding DNA: TGTGCCAGCAGTTTAGGGCTGGCCGGGTACAATGAGCAGTTCTTC.